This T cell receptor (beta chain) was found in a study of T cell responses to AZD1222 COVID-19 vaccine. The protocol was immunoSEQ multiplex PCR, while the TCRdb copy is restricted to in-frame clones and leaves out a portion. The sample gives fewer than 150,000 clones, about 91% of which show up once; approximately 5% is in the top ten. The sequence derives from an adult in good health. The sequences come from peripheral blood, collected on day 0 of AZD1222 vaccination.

CDR3 nucleotide sequence: TGTGCCAGCAGCTTTCAAGGCGGGGGGCTCAGCTCCTACAATGAGCAGTTCTTC. Encoded protein: CASSFQGGGLSSYNEQFF. The rearrangement joins TRBV7-9 to TRBJ2-1; 8 positions agree with TRBD2. This CDR3 spans 18 amino acids. Germline loops: CDR1 SEHNR, CDR2 FQNEAQ (reference sequence). The V segment lost 3 bases and the J segment 0 bases; nucleotides outside the gene matches: 10.